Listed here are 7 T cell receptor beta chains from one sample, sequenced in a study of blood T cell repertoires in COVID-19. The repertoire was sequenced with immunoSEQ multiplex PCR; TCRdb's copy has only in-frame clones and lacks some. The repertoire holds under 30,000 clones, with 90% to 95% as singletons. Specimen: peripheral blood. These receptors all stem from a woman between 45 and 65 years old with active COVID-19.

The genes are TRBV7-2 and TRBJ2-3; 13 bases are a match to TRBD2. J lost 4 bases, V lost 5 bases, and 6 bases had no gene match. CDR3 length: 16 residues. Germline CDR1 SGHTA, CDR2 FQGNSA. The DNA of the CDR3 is TGTGCCAGCAGCCCCACTAGCGGGGGGGCTGCAGATACGCAGTATTTT. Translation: CASSPTSGGAADTQYF.

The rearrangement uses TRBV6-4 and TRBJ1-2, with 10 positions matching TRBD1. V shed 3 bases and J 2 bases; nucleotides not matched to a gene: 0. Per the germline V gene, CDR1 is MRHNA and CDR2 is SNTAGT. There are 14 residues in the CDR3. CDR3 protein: CASSEGQGNYGYTF. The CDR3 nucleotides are TGTGCCAGCAGTGAGGGACAGGGGAACTATGGCTACACCTTC.

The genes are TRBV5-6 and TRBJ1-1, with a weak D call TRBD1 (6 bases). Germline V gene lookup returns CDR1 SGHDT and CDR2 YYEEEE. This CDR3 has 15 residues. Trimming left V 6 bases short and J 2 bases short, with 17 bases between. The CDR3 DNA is TGTGCCAGCACCGAAGGGGGACATACTAACACTGAAGCTTTCTTT. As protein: CASTEGGHTNTEAFF.

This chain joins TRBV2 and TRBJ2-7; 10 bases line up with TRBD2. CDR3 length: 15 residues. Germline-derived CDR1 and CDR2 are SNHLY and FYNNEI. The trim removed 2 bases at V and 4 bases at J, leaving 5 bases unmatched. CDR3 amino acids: CASSETPSGSYEQYF. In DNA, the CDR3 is TGTGCCAGCAGTGAAACACCTAGCGGGAGTTACGAGCAGTACTTC. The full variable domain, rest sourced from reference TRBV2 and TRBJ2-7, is EPEVTQTPSHQVTQMGQEVILRCVPISNHLYFYWYRQILGQKVEFLVSFYNNEISEKSEIFDDQFSVERPDGSNFTLKIRSTKLEDSAMYFCASSETPSGSYEQYFGPGTRLTVT.

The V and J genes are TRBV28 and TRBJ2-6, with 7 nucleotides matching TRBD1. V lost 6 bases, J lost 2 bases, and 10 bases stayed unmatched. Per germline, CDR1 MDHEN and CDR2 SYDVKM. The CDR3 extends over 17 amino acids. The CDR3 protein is CASSLTGPSAGANVLTF. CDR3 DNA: TGTGCCAGCAGCTTGACAGGGCCTTCCGCTGGGGCCAACGTCCTGACTTTC.

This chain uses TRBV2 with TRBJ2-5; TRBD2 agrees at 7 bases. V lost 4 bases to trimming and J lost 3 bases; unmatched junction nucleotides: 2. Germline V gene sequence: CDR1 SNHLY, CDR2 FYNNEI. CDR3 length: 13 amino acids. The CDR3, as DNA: TGTGCCAGCAGTGTTGCGGGGGAAGAGACCCAGTACTTC. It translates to CASSVAGEETQYF.

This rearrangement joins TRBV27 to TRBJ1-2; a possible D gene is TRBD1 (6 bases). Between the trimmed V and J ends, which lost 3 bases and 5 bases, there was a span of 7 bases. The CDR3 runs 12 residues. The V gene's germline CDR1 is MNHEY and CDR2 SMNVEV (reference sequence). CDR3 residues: CASSFQGYGYTF. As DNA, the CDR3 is TGTGCCAGCAGTTTTCAGGGGTATGGCTACACCTTC.